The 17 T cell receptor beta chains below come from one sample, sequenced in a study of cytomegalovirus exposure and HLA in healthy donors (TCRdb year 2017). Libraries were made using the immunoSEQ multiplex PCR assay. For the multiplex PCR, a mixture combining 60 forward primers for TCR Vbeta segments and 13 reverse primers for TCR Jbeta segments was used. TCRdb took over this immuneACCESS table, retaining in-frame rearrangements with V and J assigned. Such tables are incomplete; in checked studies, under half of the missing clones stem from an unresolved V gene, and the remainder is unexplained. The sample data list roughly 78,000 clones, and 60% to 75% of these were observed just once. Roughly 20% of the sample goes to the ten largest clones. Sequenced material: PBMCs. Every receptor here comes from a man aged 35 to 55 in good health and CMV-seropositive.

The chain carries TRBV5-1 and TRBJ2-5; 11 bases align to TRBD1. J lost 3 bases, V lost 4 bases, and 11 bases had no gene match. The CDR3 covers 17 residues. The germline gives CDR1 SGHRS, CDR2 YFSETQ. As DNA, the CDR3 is TGCGCCAGCAGCATTCGGACAGGGGGCTTGGGAGAAGAGACCCAGTACTTC. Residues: CASSIRTGGLGEETQYF.

CDR3 sequence: CASSLQGAGNTIYF. The CDR3 DNA reads as TGTGCCAGCAGCTTGCAGGGGGCTGGAAACACCATATATTTT. The chain is built from TRBV7-9 and TRBJ2-2; 7 nucleotides align to TRBD1. The last part of the DNA fits TRBJ1-3 better; the J call may be wrong. Germline CDR1 and CDR2: SEHNR and FQNEAQ (reference sequence). This CDR3 comprises 14 residues.

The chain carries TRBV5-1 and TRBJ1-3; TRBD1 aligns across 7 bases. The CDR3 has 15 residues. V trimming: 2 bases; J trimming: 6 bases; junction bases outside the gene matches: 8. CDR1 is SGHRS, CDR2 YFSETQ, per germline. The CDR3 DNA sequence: TGCGCCAGCAGCTTCAGGGGGAAAGGTGTAAACACCATATATTTT. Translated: CASSFRGKGVNTIYF.

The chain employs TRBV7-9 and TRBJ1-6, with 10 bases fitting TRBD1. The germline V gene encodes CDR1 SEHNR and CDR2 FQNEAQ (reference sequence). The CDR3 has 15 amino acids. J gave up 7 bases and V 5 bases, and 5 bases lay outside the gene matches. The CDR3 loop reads CASSRGQGENSPLHF. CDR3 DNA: TGTGCCAGCAGCCGAGGACAGGGGGAGAATTCACCCCTCCACTTT.

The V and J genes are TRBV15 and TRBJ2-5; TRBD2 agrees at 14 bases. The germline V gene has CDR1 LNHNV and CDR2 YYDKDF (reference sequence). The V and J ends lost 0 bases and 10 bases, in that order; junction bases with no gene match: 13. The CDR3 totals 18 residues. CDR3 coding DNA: TGTGCCACCAGCAGAGATAGGACTAGCGGGGGGAGCCGTGGGGTCCAGTACTTC. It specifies CATSRDRTSGGSRGVQYF.

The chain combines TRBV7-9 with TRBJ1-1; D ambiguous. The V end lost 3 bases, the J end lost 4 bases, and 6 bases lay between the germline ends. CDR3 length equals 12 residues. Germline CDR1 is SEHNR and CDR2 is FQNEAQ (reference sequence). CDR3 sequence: CASSFYPTEAFF. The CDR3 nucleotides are TGTGCCAGCAGCTTCTACCCCACTGAAGCTTTCTTT.

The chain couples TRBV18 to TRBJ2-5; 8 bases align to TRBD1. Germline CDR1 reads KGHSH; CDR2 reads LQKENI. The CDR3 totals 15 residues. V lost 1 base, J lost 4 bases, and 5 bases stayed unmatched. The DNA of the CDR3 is TGTGCCAGCTCACCACGGCAGGGGGCGCGAGAGACCCAGTACTTC. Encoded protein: CASSPRQGARETQYF.

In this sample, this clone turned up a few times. CDR3 in amino acids: CASSFRQAYEQYF. The CDR3, as DNA: TGCGCCAGCAGCTTTCGCCAGGCCTACGAGCAGTACTTC. The chain recombines TRBV5-1 with TRBJ2-7, with no clear D. This CDR3 comprises 13 residues. V was shortened by 2 bases and J by 2 bases, with 8 bases between the two germline ends. In germline, CDR1 is SGHRS, CDR2 YFSETQ.

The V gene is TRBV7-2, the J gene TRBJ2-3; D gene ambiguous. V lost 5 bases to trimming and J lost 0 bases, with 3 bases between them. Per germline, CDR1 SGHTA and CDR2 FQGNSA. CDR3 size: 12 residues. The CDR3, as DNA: TGTGCCAGCAGCCCTAGCACAGATACGCAGTATTTT. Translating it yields CASSPSTDTQYF.

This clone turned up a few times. CDR3 in amino acids: CASSPGTGGEKLFF. The CDR3 DNA reads TGTGCCAGCAGTCCCGGGACAGGGGGAGAAAAACTGTTTTTT. The gene calls are TRBV2 and TRBJ1-4; 11 nucleotides line up with TRBD1. The germline V gene has CDR1 SNHLY and CDR2 FYNNEI. The V and J ends lost 5 bases and 8 bases, in that order; junction bases with no gene match: 4. CDR3 length equals 14 residues.

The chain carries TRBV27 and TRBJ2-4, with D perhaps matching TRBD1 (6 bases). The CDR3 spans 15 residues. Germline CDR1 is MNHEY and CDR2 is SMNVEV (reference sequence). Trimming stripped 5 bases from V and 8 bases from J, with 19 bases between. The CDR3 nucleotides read TGTGCCAGCAGTGCCCCGGGCATAGGGGGAGACATTCAGTACTTC. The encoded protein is CASSAPGIGGDIQYF.

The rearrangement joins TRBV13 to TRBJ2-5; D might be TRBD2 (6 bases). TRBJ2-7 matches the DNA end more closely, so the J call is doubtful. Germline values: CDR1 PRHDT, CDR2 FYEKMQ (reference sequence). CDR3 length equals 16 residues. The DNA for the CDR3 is TGTGCCAGCAGCTTGACCGGGGGACTGCACCCCTACGAGCAGTACTTC. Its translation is CASSLTGGLHPYEQYF.

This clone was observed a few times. This CDR3 is CASSSFQGYYEQYF. The CDR3 DNA sequence: TGTGCCAGCAGTTCTTTCCAGGGGTACTACGAGCAGTACTTC. The rearrangement links TRBV6-5 to TRBJ2-7, with D perhaps matching TRBD1 (6 bases). The V end lost 4 bases, the J end lost 3 bases, and 13 bases lay between the germline ends. This CDR3 is 14 amino acids long. Germline V gene data show CDR1 as MNHEY and CDR2 as SVGAGI.

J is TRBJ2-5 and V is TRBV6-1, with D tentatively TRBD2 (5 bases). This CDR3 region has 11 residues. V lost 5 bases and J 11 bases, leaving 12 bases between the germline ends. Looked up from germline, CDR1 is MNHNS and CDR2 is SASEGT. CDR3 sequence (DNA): TGTGCCAGCAGTAGATCATGGGAGCAGTACTTC. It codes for CASSRSWEQYF.

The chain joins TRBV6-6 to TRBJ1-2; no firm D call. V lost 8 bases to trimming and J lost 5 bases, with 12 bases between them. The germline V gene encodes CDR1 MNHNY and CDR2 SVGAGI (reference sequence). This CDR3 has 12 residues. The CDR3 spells CASYSPRYGYTF. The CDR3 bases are TGTGCCAGCTATTCGCCTAGATATGGCTACACCTTC.

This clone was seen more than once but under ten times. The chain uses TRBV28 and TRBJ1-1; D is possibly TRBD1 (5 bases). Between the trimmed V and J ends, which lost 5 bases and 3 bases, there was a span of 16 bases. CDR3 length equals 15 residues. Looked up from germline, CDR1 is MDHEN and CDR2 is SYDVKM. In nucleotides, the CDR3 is TGTGCCAGCAGTCCCTCCATTCAGGGTTACACTGAAGCTTTCTTT. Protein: CASSPSIQGYTEAFF. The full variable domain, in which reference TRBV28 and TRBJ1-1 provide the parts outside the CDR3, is DVKVTQSSRYLVKRTGEKVFLECVQDMDHENMFWYRQDPGLGLRLIYFSYDVKMKEKGDIPEGYSVSREKKERFSLILESASTNQTSMYLCASSPSIQGYTEAFFGQGTRLTVV.

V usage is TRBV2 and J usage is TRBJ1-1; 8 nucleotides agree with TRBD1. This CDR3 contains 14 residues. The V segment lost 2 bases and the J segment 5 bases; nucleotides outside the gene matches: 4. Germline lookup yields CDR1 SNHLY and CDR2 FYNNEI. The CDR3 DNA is TGTGCCAGCAGTGAAAGGACAGGGAAGACTGAAGCTTTCTTT. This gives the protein CASSERTGKTEAFF.